This T cell receptor (beta chain) was sequenced for a study of T cell responses to AZD1222 COVID-19 vaccine. Study-level results: None of the repertoires were sampled until the peak T cell response had passed. The number of AZD1222 recipients seropositive at baseline was only five to seven. Vaccination with two AZD1222 doses was followed by a rise in Spike-specific TCR breadth and depth. Clonal diversity was possibly underestimated, and the donors were mostly white British, with more females.

The length of the CDR3 is 13 residues. Germline V gene data show CDR1 as SEHNR and CDR2 as FQNEAQ (reference sequence). V shed 3 bases, J shed 6 bases, and the junction held 2 bases outside the gene matches. Remarks on this clone: Its matching antigen is unknown.

Produced via immunoSEQ multiplex PCR; TCRdb's table is partial and in-frame only. The table has approximately 76,000 clones, 75% to 95% seen once. This TCR was recovered from an adult in good health. The sequencing here drew on peripheral blood, taken on day 0 of MenACWY control vaccination. The chain has TRBV7-9 and TRBJ1-3; TRBD1 matches at 7 bases. For the CDR3, the DNA is TGTGCCAGCAGCTTGGGACAGCAAAACACCATATATTTT. This sequence encodes CASSLGQQNTIYF. The full variable domain, rest sourced from reference TRBV7-9 and TRBJ1-3, is DTGVSQNPRHKITKRGQNVTFRCDPISEHNRLYWYRQTLGQGPEFLTYFQNEAQLEKSRLLSDRFSAERPKGSFSTLEIQRTEQGDSAMYLCASSLGQQNTIYFGEGSWLTVV.